The rows below give T cell receptor beta chains drawn from one sample of a study of breast tumors, draining lymph nodes, adjacent tissues. In TCRdb, the multiplex PCR reads were re-called with MiXCR into one record per CDR3 protein. This table holds under 250,000 distinct CDR3 sequences, roughly 32% found once. Sample: axillary lymph node tissue. The receptors derive from a female donor with breast cancer. Some clones in this sample may be carry-over from other donors' samples. The CDR3 runs from the conserved cysteine through the conserved F or W. A D gene is named only where the DNA matches it firmly. Not all rows give a size; the values are once, few, many and, for expanded clones, a class.

clone_size | d_call | j_call | v_call | cdr3_aa | cdr3_nt
- | TRBD2 | TRBJ2-3 | TRBV7-9 | CASSSHRLADTDTQYF | TGTGCCAGCAGCTCTCACCGACTAGCGGACACAGATACGCAGTATTTT
many | TRBD2 | TRBJ2-7 | TRBV2 | CASSEAWAGGYEQYF | TGTGCCAGCAGTGAAGCTTGGGCGGGAGGCTACGAGCAGTACTTC
- | - | TRBJ2-1 | TRBV20-1 | CSARGRGALREQFF | TGCAGTGCTAGAGGCAGGGGTGCCCTCCGTGAGCAGTTCTTC
- | - | TRBJ1-3 | TRBV2 | CASRVRGSGNTIYF | TGTGCCAGCCGTGTCAGGGGCTCTGGAAACACCATATATTTT
- | - | TRBJ1-5 | TRBV20-1 | CSASTPLGEQPQHF | TGCAGTGCGAGTACCCCTTTAGGCGAGCAGCCCCAGCATTTT
once | - | TRBJ2-2 | TRBV6-4 | CASRDPSNTGELFF | TGTGCCAGCCGTGACCCGTCGAACACCGGGGAGCTGTTTTTT
many | - | TRBJ2-1 | TRBV30 | CAWSSANSYNEQFF | TGTGCCTGGAGTTCCGCGAATTCCTACAATGAGCAGTTCTTC
many | - | TRBJ2-7 | TRBV19 | CASSIGVGGGYEQYF | TGTGCCAGTAGTATCGGGGTGGGAGGCGGGTACGAGCAGTACTTC
many | TRBD1 | TRBJ1-2 | TRBV6-1 | CASSGTGVGYTF | TGTGCCAGCAGCGGGACAGGGGTTGGCTACACCTTC
many | TRBD1 | TRBJ1-6 | TRBV30 | CAWSVGGQGGNSPLHF | TGTGCCTGGAGTGTTGGGGGCCAGGGGGGTAATTCACCCCTCCACTTT
many | - | TRBJ2-2 | TRBV5-1 | CASSMTGARVRTGELFF | TGCGCCAGCAGCATGACGGGGGCCAGGGTCAGGACCGGGGAGCTGTTTTTT
- | TRBD2 | TRBJ2-3 | TRBV19 | CASISSGASTDTQYF | TGTGCCAGTATCAGCAGCGGGGCCTCCACAGATACGCAGTATTTT
few | - | TRBJ2-3 | TRBV7-2 | CASSLGSGPRTDTQYF | TGTGCCAGCAGCTTAGGGTCAGGCCCTCGAACAGATACGCAGTATTTT
many | TRBD2 | TRBJ2-1 | TRBV3-1 | CASSQGLAGIGEQFF | TGTGCCAGCAGCCAAGGACTAGCGGGAATCGGTGAGCAGTTCTTC
many | - | TRBJ2-5 | TRBV11-2 | CASSLIAGVQETQYF | TGTGCCAGCAGCTTAATAGCTGGGGTCCAAGAGACCCAGTACTTC
many | - | TRBJ2-1 | TRBV5-1 | CASSLAQGGEQFF | TGCGCCAGCAGCTTGGCACAGGGAGGTGAGCAGTTCTTC
- | - | TRBJ2-2 | TRBV3-2 | CASSQEIRCREELFF | TGTGCCAGCAGCCAAGAGATAAGGTGTAGAGAGGAGCTGTTTTTT
many | - | TRBJ2-1 | TRBV3-1 | CASSHQGGEQFF | TGTGCCAGCAGCCATCAGGGCGGTGAGCAGTTCTTC
- | - | TRBJ2-3 | TRBV29-1 | CSVDSGRADTQYF | TGCAGCGTTGACTCGGGGAGAGCAGATACGCAGTATTTT
- | - | TRBJ2-3 | TRBV12-3/TRBV12-4 | CASSLFGGIADTQYF | TGTGCCAGCAGTTTATTTGGGGGGATCGCAGATACGCAGTATTTT
- | TRBD2 | TRBJ2-5 | TRBV29-1 | CSVEVAGAKYQETQYF | TGCAGCGTTGAGGTAGCGGGAGCAAAGTACCAAGAGACCCAGTACTTC
many | - | TRBJ2-3 | TRBV11-1 | CASSLWSGDTQYF | TGTGCCAGCAGCTTGTGGTCTGGAGATACGCAGTATTTT
- | TRBD1 | TRBJ2-5 | TRBV12-3/TRBV12-4 | CASSRQGATETQCF | TGTGCCAGCAGTAGACAGGGGGCAACGGAGACCCAGTGCTTC
- | - | TRBJ2-7 | TRBV20-1 | CSATLGYEQYF | TGCAGTGCCACGTTAGGTTACGAGCAGTACTTC
- | - | TRBJ2-5 | TRBV11-1 | CASSSGGLSQGTQYF | TGCGCCAGCAGCAGTGGGGGCCTGTCCCAAGGGACCCAGTACTTC
many | - | TRBJ1-2 | TRBV6-1 | CASSEAWARANYGYTF | TGTGCCAGCAGTGAAGCCTGGGCCAGGGCGAACTATGGCTACACCTTC
many | - | TRBJ1-3 | TRBV7-7 | CASSSAPGNTIYF | TGTGCTAGCAGCTCAGCCCCAGGAAACACCATATATTTT
few | - | TRBJ2-7 | TRBV4-1 | CASSQLGPTREQYF | TGCGCCAGCAGCCAACTCGGGCCTACTCGGGAGCAGTACTTC
- | - | TRBJ2-5 | TRBV20-1 | CSASLSRMEETQYF | TGCAGTGCTAGTTTATCAAGGATGGAAGAGACCCAGTACTTC
- | - | TRBJ1-1 | TRBV25-1 | CASSERGLGGSEAFF | TGTGCCAGCAGTGAAAGGGGCCTAGGGGGATCTGAAGCTTTCTTT
- | - | TRBJ2-5 | TRBV25-1 | CASSALYGQETQYF | TGTGCCAGCAGTGCTCTATATGGTCAGGAGACCCAGTACTTC
many | - | TRBJ2-2 | TRBV7-8 | CASSLVKEAGELFF | TGTGCCAGCAGCTTAGTGAAAGAGGCCGGGGAGCTGTTTTTT
- | - | TRBJ2-1 | TRBV24-1 | CATSVLGGRGKDNEQFF | TGTGCCACCAGCGTCCTGGGGGGGCGGGGTAAGGACAATGAGCAGTTCTTC
many | - | TRBJ2-2 | TRBV7-8 | CASSSRGPNTGELFF | TGTGCCAGCAGCTCCCGGGGTCCGAACACCGGGGAGCTGTTTTTT